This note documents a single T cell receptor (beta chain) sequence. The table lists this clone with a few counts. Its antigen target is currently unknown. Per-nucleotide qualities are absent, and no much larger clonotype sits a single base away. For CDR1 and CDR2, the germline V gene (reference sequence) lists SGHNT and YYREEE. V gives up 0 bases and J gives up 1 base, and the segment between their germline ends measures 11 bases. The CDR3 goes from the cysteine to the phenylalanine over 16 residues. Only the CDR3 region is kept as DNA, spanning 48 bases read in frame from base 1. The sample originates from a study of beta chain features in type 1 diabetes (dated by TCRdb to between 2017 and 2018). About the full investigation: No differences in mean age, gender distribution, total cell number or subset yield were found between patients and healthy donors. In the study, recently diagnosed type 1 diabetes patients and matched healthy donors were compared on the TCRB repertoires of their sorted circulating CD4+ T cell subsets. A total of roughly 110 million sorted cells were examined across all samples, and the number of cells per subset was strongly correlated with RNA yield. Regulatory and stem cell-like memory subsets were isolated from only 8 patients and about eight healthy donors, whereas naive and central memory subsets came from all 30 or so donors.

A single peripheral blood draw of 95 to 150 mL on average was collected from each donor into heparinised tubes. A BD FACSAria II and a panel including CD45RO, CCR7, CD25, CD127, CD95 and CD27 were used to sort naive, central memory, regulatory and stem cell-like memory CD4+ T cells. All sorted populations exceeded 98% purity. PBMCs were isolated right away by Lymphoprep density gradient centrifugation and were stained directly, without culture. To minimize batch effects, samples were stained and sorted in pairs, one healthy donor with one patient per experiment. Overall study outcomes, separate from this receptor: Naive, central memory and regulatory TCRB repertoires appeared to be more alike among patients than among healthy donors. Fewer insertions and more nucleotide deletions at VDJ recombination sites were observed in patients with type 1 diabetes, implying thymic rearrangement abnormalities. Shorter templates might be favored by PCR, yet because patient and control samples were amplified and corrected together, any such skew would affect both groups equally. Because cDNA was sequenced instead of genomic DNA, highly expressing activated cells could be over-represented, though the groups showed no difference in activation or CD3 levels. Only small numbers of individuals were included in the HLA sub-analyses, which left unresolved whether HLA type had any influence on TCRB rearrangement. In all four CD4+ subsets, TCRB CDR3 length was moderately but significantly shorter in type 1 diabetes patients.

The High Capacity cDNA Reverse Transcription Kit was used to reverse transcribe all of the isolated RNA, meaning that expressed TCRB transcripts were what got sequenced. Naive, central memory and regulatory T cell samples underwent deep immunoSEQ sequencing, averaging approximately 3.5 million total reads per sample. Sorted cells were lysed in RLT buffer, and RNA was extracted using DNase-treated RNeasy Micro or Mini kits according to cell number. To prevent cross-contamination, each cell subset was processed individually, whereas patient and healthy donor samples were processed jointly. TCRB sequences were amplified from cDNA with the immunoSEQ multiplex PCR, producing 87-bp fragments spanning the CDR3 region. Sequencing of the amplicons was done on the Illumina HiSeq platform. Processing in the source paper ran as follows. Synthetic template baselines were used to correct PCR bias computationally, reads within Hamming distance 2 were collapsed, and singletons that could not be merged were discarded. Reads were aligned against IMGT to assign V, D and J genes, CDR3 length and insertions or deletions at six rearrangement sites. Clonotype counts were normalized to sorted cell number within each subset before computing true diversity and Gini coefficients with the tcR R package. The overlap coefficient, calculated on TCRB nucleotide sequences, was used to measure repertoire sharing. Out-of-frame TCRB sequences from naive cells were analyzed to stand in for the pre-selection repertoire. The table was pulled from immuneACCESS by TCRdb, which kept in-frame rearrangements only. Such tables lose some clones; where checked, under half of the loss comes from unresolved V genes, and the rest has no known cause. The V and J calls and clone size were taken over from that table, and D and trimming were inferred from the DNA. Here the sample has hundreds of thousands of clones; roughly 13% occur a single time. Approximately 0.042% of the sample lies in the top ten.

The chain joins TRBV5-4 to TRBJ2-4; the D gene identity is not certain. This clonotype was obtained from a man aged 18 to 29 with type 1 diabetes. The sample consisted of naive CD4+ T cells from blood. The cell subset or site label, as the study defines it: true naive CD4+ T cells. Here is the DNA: TGTGCCAGCAGCTTGGGAGGTCTGGCGGCCAAAAACATTCAGTACTTC. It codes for CASSLGGLAAKNIQYF.